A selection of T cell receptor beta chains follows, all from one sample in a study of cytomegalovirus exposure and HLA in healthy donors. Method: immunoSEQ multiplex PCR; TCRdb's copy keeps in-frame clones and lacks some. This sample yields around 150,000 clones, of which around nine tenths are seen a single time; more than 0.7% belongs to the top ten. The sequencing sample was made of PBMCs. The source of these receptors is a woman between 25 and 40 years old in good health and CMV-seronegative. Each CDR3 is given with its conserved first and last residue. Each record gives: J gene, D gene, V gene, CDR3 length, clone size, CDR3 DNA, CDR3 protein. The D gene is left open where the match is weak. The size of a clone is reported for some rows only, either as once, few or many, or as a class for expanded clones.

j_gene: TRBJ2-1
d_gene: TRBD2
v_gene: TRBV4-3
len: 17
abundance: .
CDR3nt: TGCGCCAGCAGCCCCGAATCCGGGACTACCCCCCGGAGTGAGCAGTTCTTC
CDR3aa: CASSPESGTTPRSEQFF

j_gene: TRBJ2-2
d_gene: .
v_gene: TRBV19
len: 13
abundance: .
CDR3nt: TGTGCCAGTAGTAGGACTGGGTTGTGGGAGCTGTTTTTT
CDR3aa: CASSRTGLWELFF

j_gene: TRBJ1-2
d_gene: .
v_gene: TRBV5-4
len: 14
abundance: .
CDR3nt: TGTGCCAGCTCGCGTTGGGGGGGCGCAGATGGCTACACCTTC
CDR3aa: CASSRWGGADGYTF

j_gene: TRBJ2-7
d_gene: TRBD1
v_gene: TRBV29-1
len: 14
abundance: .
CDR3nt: TGCAGCGTTGAAGCCCGACAGGGTTCCTACGAGCAGTACTTC
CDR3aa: CSVEARQGSYEQYF

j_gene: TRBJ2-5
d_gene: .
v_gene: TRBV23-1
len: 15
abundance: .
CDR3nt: TGCGCCAGCAGTCAAAAGACAGCTTCCCAAGAGACCCAGTACTTC
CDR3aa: CASSQKTASQETQYF

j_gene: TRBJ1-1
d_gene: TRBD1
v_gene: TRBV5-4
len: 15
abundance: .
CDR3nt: TGTGCCAGCAGCTTGGACAACAGGGGAAGGACTGAAGCTTTCTTT
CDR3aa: CASSLDNRGRTEAFF

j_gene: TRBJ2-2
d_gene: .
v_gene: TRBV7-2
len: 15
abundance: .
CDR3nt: TGTGCCAGCAGCCCGCGGCTGGGTGTCATCGGGGAGCTGTTTTTT
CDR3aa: CASSPRLGVIGELFF

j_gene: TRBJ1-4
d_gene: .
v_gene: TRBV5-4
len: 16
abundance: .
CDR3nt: TGTGCCAGCAGCTCGACAGCCCCCGCAACTAATGAAAAACTGTTTTTT
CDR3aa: CASSSTAPATNEKLFF

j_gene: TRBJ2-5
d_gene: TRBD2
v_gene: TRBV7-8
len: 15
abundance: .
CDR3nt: TGTGCCAGCAGCTTAGCGCGGGGGACTAGCGGTACCCAGTACTTC
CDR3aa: CASSLARGTSGTQYF

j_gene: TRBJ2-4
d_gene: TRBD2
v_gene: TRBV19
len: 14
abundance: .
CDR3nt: TGTGCCAGTAGCCCCCCGGGACTAGCGGGCCAACAGTACTTC
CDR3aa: CASSPPGLAGQQYF

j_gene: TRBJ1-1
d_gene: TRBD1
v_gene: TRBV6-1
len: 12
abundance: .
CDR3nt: TGTCCCAGCCACTACAGGGGAACTGAAGCTTTCTTT
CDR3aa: CPSHYRGTEAFF

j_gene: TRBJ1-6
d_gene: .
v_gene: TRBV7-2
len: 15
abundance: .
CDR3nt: TGTGCCAGCAGCTCGCGGTCCTTAGCCAATTCACCCCTCCACTTT
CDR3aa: CASSSRSLANSPLHF

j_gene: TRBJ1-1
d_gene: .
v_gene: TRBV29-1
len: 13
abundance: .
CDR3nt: TGCAGCGTTGAAAAGAGGCTGAACACTGAAGCTTTCTTT
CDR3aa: CSVEKRLNTEAFF

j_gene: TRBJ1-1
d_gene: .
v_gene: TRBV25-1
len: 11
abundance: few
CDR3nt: TGTGCCAGCAGCTCGATAGCTGAAGCTTTCTTT
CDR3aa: CASSSIAEAFF